This record looks at one T cell receptor (beta chain) sequence and its context. TCR beta CDR3 regions were amplified from RNA transcripts. The first round was an RT-PCR with HTBI primers, and the second round was a multiplex PCR. MiXCR, run by TCRdb on the multiplex PCR reads, gives a single entry per CDR3 protein. The table lists about 500,000 distinct CDR3 sequences, around an eighth of them singletons, with 9.8% in the top ten. The source of the sample is a study of Graves' ophthalmopathy and Graves' hyperthyroidism. Germline assignment: CDR1 LGHNA and CDR2 YNFKEQ. CDR3 length: 15 amino acids. V was pared by 1 base and J by 1 base, with 10 bases between.

The sample comprised blood. This TCR was sampled from a woman in her twenties or thirties with Graves' ophthalmopathy. The gene calls are TRBV4-2 and TRBJ1-2; D call uncertain. The CDR3 is CASSQAKGVNYGYTF. CDR3 DNA sequence: TGTGCCAGCAGCCAAGCGAAGGGTGTTAACTATGGCTACACCTTC.